This T cell receptor (beta chain) was identified in a study of shared clonotypes between healthy human individuals. CDR1 is LNHDA and CDR2 is SQIVND in the germline V gene (reference sequence). The CDR3 spans 17 residues. V lost 3 bases and J lost 0, with 12 bases in between. CD45RO-negative CD8 cells positively selected for CCR7 made up the naive population, which excluded terminally differentiated effector memory CD45RA+ cells. Profiling relied on immunoSEQ multiplex PCR, and the TCRdb table lists in-frame clones only, not all of them. The table records about 2.1 million clones, 93% of them present only once.

This rearrangement joins TRBV19 to TRBJ2-6, with a tentative D call TRBD1 (5 bases). The sample comprised naive CD8+ T cells from PBMCs. The TCR originated in a man aged 18 to 35 in good health. Some clones in this sample may be carry-over from other donors' samples. The CDR3 DNA follows: TGTGCCAGTAGTATCAGGGCCGACATCTCTGGGGCCAACGTCCTGACTTTC. It encodes CASSIRADISGANVLTF.